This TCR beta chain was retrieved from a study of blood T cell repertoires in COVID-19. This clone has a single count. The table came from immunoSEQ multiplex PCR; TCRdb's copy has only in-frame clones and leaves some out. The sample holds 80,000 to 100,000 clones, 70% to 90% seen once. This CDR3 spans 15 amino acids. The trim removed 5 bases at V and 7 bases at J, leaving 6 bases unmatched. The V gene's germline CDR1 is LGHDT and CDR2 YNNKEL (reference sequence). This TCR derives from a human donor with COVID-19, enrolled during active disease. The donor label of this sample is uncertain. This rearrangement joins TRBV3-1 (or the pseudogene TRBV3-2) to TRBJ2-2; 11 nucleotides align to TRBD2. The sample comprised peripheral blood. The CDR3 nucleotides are TGTGCCAGCAGCTTAGCGGGAGGGCCTCTCGGGGAGCTGTTTTTT. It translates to CASSLAGGPLGELFF.